The clone carrying this TCR beta chain was seen a few times. The source of the sample is a study of T-cell reconstitution after alpha-beta-depleted transplantation in children. Germline V gene sequence: CDR1 SQVTM, CDR2 ANQGSEA. Trimming pared 6 bases from V and 0 bases from J, leaving 9 bases between. This CDR3 is 13 amino acids long. Construction of the TCRbeta library involved unique molecular identifiers. TCRdb processed the PCR reads anew with MiXCR; each CDR3 protein has one entry. The repertoire includes around 380,000 distinct CDR3 sequences, roughly a tenth of them detected once, and about 5% sits in the top ten.

Sequenced material: PBMCs from the stem cell graft donor, taken from the stem cell graft. V usage is TRBV29-1 and J usage is TRBJ1-3, with a weak D call TRBD1 (5 bases). The clonotype was recovered from a human donor who donated a stem cell graft to a child with acute myeloid leukemia. CDR3 amino acids: CSVADTSGNTIYF. The CDR3 region has the DNA TGCAGCGTCGCGGACACCTCTGGAAACACCATATATTTT.